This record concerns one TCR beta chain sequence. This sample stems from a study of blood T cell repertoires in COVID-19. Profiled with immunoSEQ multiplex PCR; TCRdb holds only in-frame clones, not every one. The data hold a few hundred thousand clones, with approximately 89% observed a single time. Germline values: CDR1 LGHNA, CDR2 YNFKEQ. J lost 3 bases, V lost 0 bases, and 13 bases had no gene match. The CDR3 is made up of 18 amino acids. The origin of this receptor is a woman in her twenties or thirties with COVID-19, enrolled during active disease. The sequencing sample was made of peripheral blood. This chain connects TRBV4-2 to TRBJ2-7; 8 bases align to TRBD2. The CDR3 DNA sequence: TGTGCCAGCAGCCAAGATCAAGCGGGGGCCAGCCTTTACTACGAGCAGTACTTC. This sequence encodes CASSQDQAGASLYYEQYF.